The source of this T cell receptor (beta chain) is a study of blood T cell repertoires in COVID-19 (dated by TCRdb to the early 2020s). With respect to the entire study: Collaborator samples came from the United States, Italy and Spain and covered acute and convalescent phases of COVID-19. A freely available public database, intended as a resource for researchers studying the immune response to SARS-CoV-2, is where the repertoires were released. The samples were drawn from the first 160 participants of the ongoing ImmuneRACE study and from 950 to 1,500 subjects provided by 6 global collaborators. Subjects who had been exposed to COVID-19, were actively infected with it, or had recovered from it provided the deeply sampled blood TCRbeta repertoires that made up the dataset. A de-identified subject ID, COVID-19 status, age in years and sex were almost always included in the sample metadata. The prospective study material was composed of cDNA or gDNA derived from T cells, B-cell-depleted T cells, or PBMCs. Where available, HLA class I and class II types were taken from metadata supplied by the sample provider and were not determined by assay-based typing.

Whole blood was collected in K2EDTA tubes by collaborating institutions according to the institutions' own protocols. For TCRbeta analysis, collaborators shipped samples as frozen whole blood, isolated PBMCs, or DNA extracted from either of those sample types. Study-wide findings and limitations: The amount of clinical and demographic metadata varied by source and participant and was provided uncurated.

Comments on this clone: Its binding antigen is unknown. Base-call qualities are not available, and no considerably larger clone is one nucleotide away.

The CDR3, cysteine through phenylalanine, is 15 amino acids long. Solely the CDR3 DNA is kept, with 45 bases framed from the first base. The trim is 4 bases for V and 0 bases for J, with a gap of 13 bases between the germline ends. Sequences SGHAT (CDR1) and FQNNGV (CDR2) are obtained from the germline V gene. TCRbeta CDR3 regions were amplified from genomic DNA using the immunoSEQ Assay, a bias-controlled multiplex PCR. Processing in the source paper ran as follows. The number of nucleated cells in each sample was estimated by amplification of reference gene primers within the assay. To quantify the absolute abundance of each unique TCRbeta CDR3 rearrangement, sequence reads were collapsed and filtered. For each sample, productive Simpson clonality was calculated by taking the square root of Simpson's diversity index across productive rearrangements. TCRdb obtained this table from immuneACCESS and retained in-frame rearrangements with V and J assigned. These tables miss some clones; where compared with another copy, unresolved V genes account for less than half of the shortfall, and the remainder is unexplained. V and J calls plus clone size are reproduced from that table; the DNA served to infer D and trimming. The table for this sample lists fewer than 250,000 clones; roughly 80% of them were counted only once. The ten most abundant clones make up approximately 4.5% of the sample.

The sequenced sample was peripheral blood. This chain is built from TRBV11-2 and TRBJ2-7, and the D gene may be TRBD1, 6 bases matching. This sequence originates from a woman between 65 and 79 years old with acute or convalescent COVID-19. The DNA is TGTGCCAGCAGCTATGAGGGACACTCCTCCTACGAGCAGTACTTC. It translates as CASSYEGHSSYEQYF.